The 27 T cell receptor beta chains reported below all come from one sample, sequenced in a study of shared clonotypes between healthy human individuals. Sequenced by immunoSEQ multiplex PCR; TCRdb stores in-frame clones only, minus some. Here the sample spans under 2.5 million clones, less than 95% being singletons. The sample taken for sequencing was naive CD4+ T cells from PBMCs. Noted subset: CD45RA+ positively selected. The receptors were sampled from a man aged 18 to 30 in good health. Some clones in this sample may be carry-over from other donors' samples.

The rearrangement joins TRBV2 to TRBJ1-2; D perhaps matches TRBD1 (5 bases). Trimming shortened V by 4 bases and J by 7 bases, and 10 bases separated the two germline ends. The germline gives CDR1 SNHLY, CDR2 FYNNEI. The CDR3 is made up of 12 amino acids. CDR3 in DNA: TGTGCCAGCAGTGCGAGGGGCGGTGGCTACACCTTC. Residues: CASSARGGGYTF.

This sequence joins TRBV21-1 and TRBJ1-5; TRBD1 reflects the table's D call only, with no check against the DNA. TRBV21-1 is annotated as a pseudogene. This CDR3 comprises 15 residues. CDR3 in amino acids: CASRNRDRLHQPQHF. The DNA for the CDR3 is TGTGCCAGCAGAAACCGGGACAGACTACATCAGCCCCAGCATTTT.

The CDR3 reads CASSESAGSEDTQYF. The CDR3 nucleotides read TGTGCCAGCAGTGAGTCAGCAGGGAGTGAAGATACGCAGTATTTT. The V gene is TRBV2, the J gene TRBJ2-3; possibly TRBD1 or TRBD2 for D (5 bases each). The CDR3 is 15 residues long. In germline, CDR1 is SNHLY, CDR2 FYNNEI. Trimming pared 3 bases from V and 5 bases from J, leaving 15 bases between.

Worth noting for this clone: This sample includes further DNA sequences coding for the same CDR3. V usage is TRBV18 and J usage is TRBJ2-5; D gene unclear. V dropped 2 bases and J dropped 1 base, with 5 bases sitting between them. This CDR3 spans 13 amino acids. Looked up from germline, CDR1 is KGHSH and CDR2 is LQKENI. CDR3 loop: CASSPLGQETQYF. Written as DNA, the CDR3 is TGTGCCAGCTCACCATTAGGCCAAGAGACCCAGTACTTC. The full variable domain, its missing parts supplied by reference TRBV18 and TRBJ2-5, is NAGVMQNPRHLVRRRGQEARLRCSPMKGHSHVYWYRQLPEEGLKFMVYLQKENIIDESGMPKERFSAEFPKEGPSILRIQQVVRGDSAAYFCASSPLGQETQYFGPGTRLLVL.

As to this clone: Other nucleotide sequences in the sample specify the same CDR3. The gene calls are TRBV5-1 and TRBJ2-5, with unresolved D. This CDR3 contains 11 residues. With 4 bases removed from V and 5 bases from J, the gap between germline ends came to 6 bases. Germline loops: CDR1 SGHRS, CDR2 YFSETQ. The CDR3 loop is CASSLRETQYF. The CDR3 coding sequence is TGCGCCAGCAGCCTGAGGGAGACCCAGTACTTC.

The chain carries TRBV6-5 and TRBJ1-1; weak D call: TRBD1 (6 bases). The CDR3 extends over 15 amino acids. V lost 2 bases and J lost 3, with 13 bases in between. Germline V lookup: CDR1 MNHEY, CDR2 SVGAGI. CDR3 nucleotide sequence: TGTGCCAGCAGTTACCGCAGGGGTTTGGACACTGAAGCTTTCTTT. As protein: CASSYRRGLDTEAFF.

The chain recombines TRBV5-6 with TRBJ2-7, with TRBD1 matching over 7 bases. The V gene's germline CDR1 is SGHDT and CDR2 YYEEEE. This CDR3 region has 16 residues. V was clipped by 0 bases and J by 1 base; unmatched bases: 7. The CDR3, as DNA: TGTGCCAGCAGCTTGGCAGGTCGGGACAGATCCTACGAGCAGTACTTC. Protein: CASSLAGRDRSYEQYF.

This chain uses TRBV6-6 with TRBJ1-1; 9 bases align to TRBD1. V was clipped by 2 bases and J by 10 bases; unmatched bases: 2. This CDR3 is built from 12 residues. The germline gives CDR1 MNHNY, CDR2 SVGAGI (reference sequence). The DNA of the CDR3 is TGTGCCAGCAGTTACCAGGGACAGGGAGCTTTCTTT. Translated, it gives CASSYQGQGAFF.

The V call is TRBV25-1, the J call TRBJ1-6; D possibly corresponds to TRBD1 (5 bases). Germline CDR1 is MGHDK and CDR2 is SYGVNS. The CDR3 is 14 residues long. Trimming removed 4 bases at V and 6 bases at J, with 10 bases between. The CDR3 DNA reads as TGTGCCAGCAGTGGTCAGGGCGGTAATTCACCCCTCCACTTT. It codes for CASSGQGGNSPLHF. The whole variable domain, filled in from reference TRBV25-1 and TRBJ1-6, reads EADIYQTPRYLVIGTGKKITLECSQTMGHDKMYWYQQDPGMELHLIHYSYGVNSTEKGDLSSESTVSRIRTEHFPLTLESARPSHTSQYLCASSGQGGNSPLHFGNGTRLTVT.

V gene TRBV4-3 combines with J gene TRBJ2-1; D is uncertain. The germline gives CDR1 LGHNA, CDR2 YSLEER. The CDR3 is made up of 14 amino acids. V was shortened by 2 bases and J by 3 bases, with 8 bases between the two germline ends. This CDR3 is CASSQMIYYNEQFF. CDR3 bases: TGCGCCAGCAGCCAAATGATCTACTACAATGAGCAGTTCTTC.

This rearrangement joins TRBV2 to TRBJ1-5; possible D gene TRBD1, 6 bases. The V gene lost 4 bases and the J gene lost 8 bases, with 12 bases spanning the gap. CDR3 length: 13 residues. The germline V gene has CDR1 SNHLY and CDR2 FYNNEI. As DNA, the CDR3 is TGTGCCAGCAGTGGCAACAGGGCAGAGCCCCAGCATTTT. It encodes CASSGNRAEPQHF.

The chain has TRBV19 and TRBJ2-7, with 11 bases identical to TRBD1. V trimming: 6 bases; J trimming: 2 bases; junction bases outside the gene matches: 3. This CDR3 is 14 amino acids long. Germline CDR1 is LNHDA and CDR2 is SQIVND (reference sequence). In DNA form, the CDR3 reads TGTGCCAGTAGGGACAGGGGGCAAGCCTACGAGCAGTACTTC. Residues: CASRDRGQAYEQYF.

The V gene is TRBV15, the J gene TRBJ1-5, with 7 bases aligning to TRBD1. The J segment lost 10 bases and the V segment lost 3 bases, leaving 12 bases of the junction unmatched. Germline V CDR1 and CDR2: LNHNV, YYDKDF (reference sequence). The CDR3 runs to 15 residues. CDR3 residues: CATSRDRTEGGPQHF. The CDR3 DNA reads TGTGCCACCAGCAGGGACCGGACAGAAGGGGGCCCCCAGCATTTT. The full variable domain, its missing parts supplied by reference TRBV15 and TRBJ1-5, is DAMVIQNPRYQVTQFGKPVTLSCSQTLNHNVMYWYQQKSSQAPKLLFHYYDKDFNNEADTPDNFQSRRPNTSFCFLDIRSPGLGDTAMYLCATSRDRTEGGPQHFGDGTRLSIL.

The chain links TRBV7-6 to TRBJ2-7, with D perhaps TRBD1 (6 bases). This CDR3 region has 16 residues. Germline V gives CDR1 SGHVS, CDR2 FNYEAQ. V was shortened by 5 bases and J by 0 bases, with 17 bases between the two germline ends. This CDR3 reads CASSPTGLGGSYEQYF. Written as DNA, the CDR3 is TGTGCCAGCAGCCCAACAGGGTTAGGTGGCTCCTACGAGCAGTACTTC.

The chain joins TRBV5-1 to TRBJ2-7, with TRBD1 identical over 7 bases. The CDR3 spans 15 residues. The germline CDR1 and CDR2 sequences are SGHRS and YFSETQ. Trimming cost V 5 bases and J 3 bases; bases outside gene matches: 11. The CDR3 DNA sequence: TGCGCCAGCAGACAAGACAGGGCGTATAACTACGAGCAGTACTTC. This gives the protein CASRQDRAYNYEQYF.

The chain couples TRBV9 to TRBJ1-1, with D tentatively TRBD1 (5 bases). Germline V gene lookup returns CDR1 SGDLS and CDR2 YYNGEE. CDR3 size: 15 residues. V lost 4 bases and J lost 3, with 16 bases in between. CDR3 sequence reads: CASSLPGALDTEAFF. The CDR3 bases are TGTGCCAGCAGCCTTCCTGGGGCCTTGGACACTGAAGCTTTCTTT.

This chain connects TRBV7-3 to TRBJ2-7; maybe TRBD2 (6 bases). In germline, CDR1 is SGHTA, CDR2 FQGTGA. Trimming left V 1 base short and J 0 bases short, with 10 bases between. The CDR3 consists of 15 residues. The CDR3 DNA follows: TGTGCCAGCAGCTTAATGGGCGGGGTCTCCTACGAGCAGTACTTC. Amino acids: CASSLMGGVSYEQYF.

Turning to this clone: The sample has other DNA sequences that encode this CDR3 too. This chain uses TRBV7-2 with TRBJ2-1; 8 bases line up with TRBD1. The CDR3 is made up of 15 amino acids. Germline assignment: CDR1 SGHTA and CDR2 FQGNSA. The V gene end was trimmed by 1 base and the J gene end by 1 base; junction bases not matched to a gene: 0. CDR3 DNA: TGTGCCAGCAGCTTAGGACAGGGGTCCTACAATGAGCAGTTCTTC. It encodes CASSLGQGSYNEQFF. The full variable domain, with the rest looked up from reference TRBV7-2 and TRBJ2-1, is GAGVSQSPSNKVTEKGKDVELRCDPISGHTALYWYRQSLGQGLEFLIYFQGNSAPDKSGLPSDRFSAERTGGSVSTLTIQRTQQEDSAVYLCASSLGQGSYNEQFFGPGTRLTVL.

V is TRBV9 and J is TRBJ2-7; D not resolved. Germline loops: CDR1 SGDLS, CDR2 YYNGEE. This CDR3 region has 15 residues. The germline V and J ends were trimmed by 0 bases and 2 bases, with 12 bases remaining between them. The CDR3 nucleotides are TGTGCCAGCAGCGTAGAAGGCCGTCTCCCCTACGAGCAGTACTTC. Residues: CASSVEGRLPYEQYF.

The CDR3 is CASSLAVSSGANVLTF. CDR3 in DNA: TGTGCCAGCAGCTTGGCCGTCAGCTCTGGGGCCAACGTCCTGACTTTC. The rearrangement uses TRBV5-6 and TRBJ2-6; D remains unclear. Germline V gene data show CDR1 as SGHDT and CDR2 as YYEEEE. The length of the CDR3 is 16 residues. V gave up 0 bases and J gave up 0 bases, with 7 bases separating them.

The V gene is TRBV12-5, the J gene TRBJ1-3; D unclear. The CDR3 length is 13 residues. Per the germline V gene, CDR1 is LGHNT and CDR2 is FRNRAP. V shed 1 base and J shed 4 bases, with 5 bases lying between them. CDR3: CASGLGVGNTIYF. The DNA for the CDR3 is TGTGCTAGTGGTTTGGGGGTCGGAAACACCATATATTTT.

The V call is TRBV6-5, the J call TRBJ2-7; D tentatively reads TRBD1 or TRBD2 (5 bases each). The CDR3 is 15 amino acids. The germline CDR1 and CDR2 sequences are MNHEY and SVGAGI. V was shortened by 2 bases and J by 0 bases, with 11 bases between the two germline ends. Written as DNA, the CDR3 is TGTGCCAGCAGTTACACGGGACGGAGCTCCTACGAGCAGTACTTC. It yields the protein CASSYTGRSSYEQYF.

This sequence joins TRBV21-1 and TRBJ2-1. TRBV21-1 is classified as a pseudogene. The CDR3 has 20 amino acids. CDR3: CASSKGLMASRIPYIDEQFF. For the CDR3, the DNA is TGTGCCAGCAGCAAAGGTTTAATGGCTTCCCGTATTCCTTACATAGATGAGCAGTTCTTC.

This chain connects TRBV18 to TRBJ2-2; tentative D call: TRBD1 (6 bases). CDR3 length: 15 amino acids. V shed 4 bases and J shed 3 bases, with 12 bases lying between them. Germline V lookup: CDR1 KGHSH, CDR2 LQKENI. This CDR3 is CASSQISGDTGELFF. CDR3 nucleotides: TGTGCCAGCTCACAGATTTCAGGGGACACCGGGGAGCTGTTTTTT.

The rearrangement joins TRBV18 to TRBJ1-5, with D unclear. CDR3 length equals 13 residues. V was clipped by 5 bases and J by 6 bases, with 11 bases between them. CDR1 is KGHSH, CDR2 LQKENI, per germline. For the CDR3, the DNA is TGTGCCAGCTCAGGAGGGTACTCTCAGCCCCAGCATTTT. It encodes CASSGGYSQPQHF.

This chain uses TRBV28 with TRBJ1-5, with 8 bases matching TRBD1. Germline-derived CDR1 and CDR2 are MDHEN and SYDVKM. This CDR3 region has 14 residues. Unmatched junction bases numbered 6, after V lost 5 bases and J lost 6 bases. DNA for the CDR3: TGTGCCAGCAGTCCCGGACAGGGAAGTCAGCCCCAGCATTTT. Translation: CASSPGQGSQPQHF.

This chain links TRBV4-2 with TRBJ2-7; a weak D match, TRBD2 (6 bases). This CDR3 contains 16 residues. Germline lookup yields CDR1 LGHNA and CDR2 YNFKEQ. Trimming stripped 3 bases from V and 6 bases from J, with 21 bases between. DNA for the CDR3: TGTGCCAGCAGCCAGGCGGAAGGGACTGACGCCACCGAGCAGTACTTC. Translated, it gives CASSQAEGTDATEQYF.